This TCR beta chain was sequenced in a study of metastatic and nonmetastatic thyroid tumors (dated by TCRdb to the early 2020s). Regarding the study in general: Repertoires from peripheral blood and from tumor or nodule tissue samples of malignant and benign thyroid patients were compared. Broader findings and caveats from the paper: In both blood and tumor samples, TCR beta diversity was reported to be significantly higher in malignant tumors than in benign nodules.

The library was produced with PCR. Sequenced using an Illumina HiSeq 4000. The TCR beta-chain CDR3 region of each patient was profiled by high-throughput sequencing. From the authors' description of their analysis: The researchers built a classifier to tell apart papillary thyroid cancer patients with distant metastasis, based on CDR3 differences among clinicopathological groups. The Shannon index was used to measure repertoire diversity, and the Morisita-Horn index was used to measure how similar tumor and blood repertoires were. In TCRdb, the public reads were trimmed at Q25 with fastp and aligned with MiXCR, with productive beta chains retained. The V and J calls and clone size are TCRdb's, not the authors'. In all, the sample holds 8,000 to 10,000 clones, and roughly 31% of those were seen once. Together, the top ten hold 16% of the sample. The germline ends are 19 bases apart after V is trimmed by 6 bases and J by 5 bases. The CDR3 holds 15 amino acids from the cysteine to the phenylalanine. This entry keeps only the CDR3 DNA: 45 bases, framed from base 1. CDR1 is given as KGHSH and CDR2 as LQKENI, both from the germline V gene.

No patient had received any treatment before thyroid surgery. Using T-cell receptor beta sequencing, the researchers looked back retrospectively at clinical samples from patients, gathered between about 2012 and 2019. A remark on this clone: This clone's antigen is unknown. No base-level quality is on record; no much larger clone is a single base apart.

This chain is built from TRBV18 and TRBJ2-5, and perhaps TRBD1 as D gene, on 6 matching bases. The receptor was derived from a female donor with papillary thyroid cancer or a benign thyroid nodule (not recorded which). Some clones in this sample may be carry-over from other donors' samples. Sequencing was done on a sample of adjacent normal tissue. This receptor carries the CDR3 CASSPTRGMGETQYF. The sequenced DNA is TGTGCCAGCTCCCCGACGAGGGGGATGGGGGAGACCCAGTACTTC.